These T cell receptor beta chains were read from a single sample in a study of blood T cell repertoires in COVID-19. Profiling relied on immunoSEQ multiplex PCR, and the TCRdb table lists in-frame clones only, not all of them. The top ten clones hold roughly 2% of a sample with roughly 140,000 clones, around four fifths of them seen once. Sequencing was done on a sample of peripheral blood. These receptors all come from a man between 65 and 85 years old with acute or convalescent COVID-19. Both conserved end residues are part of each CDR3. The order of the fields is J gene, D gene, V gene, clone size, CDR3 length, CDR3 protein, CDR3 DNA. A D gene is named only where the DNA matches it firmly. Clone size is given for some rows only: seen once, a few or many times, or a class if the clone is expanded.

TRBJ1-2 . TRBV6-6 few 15 CASSYVGGQSYGYTF TGTGCCAGCAGTTACGTTGGAGGGCAATCTTATGGCTACACCTTC
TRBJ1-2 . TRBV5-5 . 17 CASSLAVGQPQNYGYTF TGTGCCAGCAGCTTGGCCGTCGGACAGCCTCAAAACTATGGCTACACCTTC
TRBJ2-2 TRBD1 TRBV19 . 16 CASSPQGAANTGELFF TGTGCCAGTAGTCCCCAGGGGGCCGCGAACACCGGGGAGCTGTTTTTT
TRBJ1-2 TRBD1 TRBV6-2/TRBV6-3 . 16 CASSSWEQGANYGYTF TGTGCCAGCAGCTCCTGGGAACAGGGGGCAAACTATGGCTACACCTTC
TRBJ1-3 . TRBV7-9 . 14 CASSPSVSGNTIYF TGTGCCAGCAGCCCTTCCGTCTCTGGAAACACCATATATTTT
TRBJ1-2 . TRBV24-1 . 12 CATSVGDYGYTF TGTGCCACCAGTGTAGGGGACTATGGCTACACCTTC
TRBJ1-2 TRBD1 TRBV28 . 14 CASTGDRGSGGYTF TGTGCCAGCACCGGGGACAGAGGGAGTGGTGGCTACACCTTC
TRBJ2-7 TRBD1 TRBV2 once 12 CASSFDRGEQYF TGTGCCAGCAGTTTCGACAGGGGCGAGCAGTACTTC
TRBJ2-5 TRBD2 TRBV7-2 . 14 CASSAGLEGETQYF TGTGCCAGCAGCGCCGGACTAGAGGGCGAGACCCAGTACTTC
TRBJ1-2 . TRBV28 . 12 CASSLRSYGYTF TGTGCCAGCAGTTTGAGATCCTATGGCTACACCTTC
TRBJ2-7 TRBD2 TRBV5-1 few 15 CASSWGLPTSYEQYF TGCGCCAGCAGCTGGGGACTACCGACTTCCTACGAGCAGTACTTC
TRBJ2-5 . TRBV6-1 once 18 CASSESTGWRRRQETQYF TGTGCCAGCAGTGAAAGTACGGGTTGGCGTCGGCGGCAAGAGACCCAGTACTTC
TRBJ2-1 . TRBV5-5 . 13 CASSLDYYNEQFF TGTGCCAGCAGCTTGGACTACTACAATGAGCAGTTCTTC
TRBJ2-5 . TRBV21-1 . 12 CASPDSQETQYF TGTGCCAGTCCGGACAGCCAAGAGACCCAGTACTTC
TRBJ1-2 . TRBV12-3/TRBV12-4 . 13 CASKRTDNYGYTF TGTGCCAGCAAGAGGACAGATAACTATGGCTACACCTTC
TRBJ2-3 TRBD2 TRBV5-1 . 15 CASSGTSGDTDTQYF TGCGCCAGCAGCGGGACTAGCGGGGACACAGATACGCAGTATTTT
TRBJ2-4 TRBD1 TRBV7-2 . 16 CASSLFDRGWENIQYF TGTGCCAGCAGCTTATTTGACAGGGGCTGGGAAAACATTCAGTACTTC
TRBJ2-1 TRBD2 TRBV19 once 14 CASRPGGSYNEQFF TGTGCCAGTAGGCCGGGAGGCTCCTACAATGAGCAGTTCTTC
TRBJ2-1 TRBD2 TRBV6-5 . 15 CASSPDPGLEIEQFF TGTGCCAGCAGTCCGGATCCGGGACTAGAAATTGAGCAGTTCTTC
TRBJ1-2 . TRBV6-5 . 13 CASGTGSPYGYTF TGTGCCAGCGGAACAGGGTCCCCTTATGGCTACACCTTC
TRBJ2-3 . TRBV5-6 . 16 CASSLIAGVDTDTQYF TGTGCCAGCAGCTTGATAGCAGGGGTTGACACAGATACGCAGTATTTT
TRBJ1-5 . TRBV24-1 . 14 CATSTGHSNQPQHF TGTGCCACCAGTACAGGTCATAGCAATCAGCCCCAGCATTTT
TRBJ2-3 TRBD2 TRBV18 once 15 CASSQGLAQADTQYF TGTGCCAGCTCACAGGGACTAGCGCAAGCAGATACGCAGTATTTT
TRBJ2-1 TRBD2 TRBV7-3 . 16 CASSSGLAGPYNEQFF TGTGCCAGCAGCTCCGGGCTAGCGGGACCTTACAATGAGCAGTTCTTC
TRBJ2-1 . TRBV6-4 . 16 CASKVTRFIRIYEQFF TGTGCCAGCAAGGTAACTAGATTTATTAGGATATATGAGCAGTTCTTC
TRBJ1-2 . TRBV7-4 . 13 CASSPPYHYGYTF TGTGCCAGCAGCCCCCCCTATCACTATGGCTACACCTTC
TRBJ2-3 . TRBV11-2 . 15 CASSLDSWGTDTQYF TGTGCCAGCAGCCTGGACAGTTGGGGCACAGATACGCAGTATTTT
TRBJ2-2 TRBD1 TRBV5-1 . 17 CASSSRRTGGDTGELFF TGCGCCAGCAGCTCTAGAAGGACAGGGGGAGACACCGGGGAGCTGTTTTTT
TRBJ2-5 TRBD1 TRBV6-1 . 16 CASSGWGQAHQETQYF TGTGCCAGCAGTGGCTGGGGACAGGCTCACCAAGAGACCCAGTACTTC